This entry lists 31 T cell receptor beta chains sequenced from one sample in a study of cytomegalovirus exposure and HLA in healthy donors. The PCR contained 60 Vbeta and 13 Jbeta primers. Clones were read by immunoSEQ multiplex PCR, and TCRdb kept only the in-frame ones, dropping some. The data contain under 200,000 clones, roughly 80% of them singletons. Sequencing was performed on PBMCs. Source of these receptors: a woman in her thirties in good health and CMV-seropositive.

The gene calls are TRBV27 and TRBJ1-2, with 9 nucleotides matching TRBD1. With 3 bases clipped from V and 2 bases from J, the junction kept 7 bases outside the gene matches. This CDR3 has 16 amino acids. CDR1 and CDR2 from the germline V gene are MNHEY and SMNVEV (reference sequence). The CDR3 DNA reads as TGTGCCAGCAGTTTCCCCCGACAGGGGGAGAACTATGGCTACACCTTC. Its protein product is CASSFPRQGENYGYTF.

This clone was seen a single time. One end of the junction is discordant with germline, which a read error may explain. The gene calls are TRBV4-1 and TRBJ2-1; no definite D call. This CDR3 contains 16 residues. Germline CDR1 and CDR2: MGHRA and YSYEKL. CDR3 sequence (DNA): TGCGCCAGCAGCCAATTAGTGCTAACCTCCTCCAATGAGCAGTTCTTC. Its translation is CASSQLVLTSSNEQFF.

CDR3 nucleotide sequence: TGTGCCACCCAGGGCTTTGGAAACACCATATATTTT. It translates to CATQGFGNTIYF. V is TRBV6-5 and J is TRBJ1-3; TRBD1 might be the D (5 bases). Germline V gene lookup returns CDR1 MNHEY and CDR2 SVGAGI. V lost 10 bases and J 3 bases, leaving 10 bases between the germline ends. The CDR3 runs to 12 residues.

This clone turned up a few times. The V and J genes are TRBV2 and TRBJ2-5, with D uncertain. The J call may be in error: the DNA end matches TRBJ2-7 better. This CDR3 has 13 amino acids. CDR1 and CDR2 (germline): SNHLY, FYNNEI. For the CDR3, the DNA is TGTGCCAGCAGTGAAAGGGATTGGGGCGAGCAGTACTTC. Its translation: CASSERDWGEQYF.

This clone showed up just once. The genes are TRBV2 and TRBJ1-1, with D possibly matching TRBD1 (5 bases). Germline V gives CDR1 SNHLY, CDR2 FYNNEI. The CDR3 covers 17 residues. The V end was cut by 4 bases, the J end by 2 bases, with 20 bases between. This chain's CDR3 is CASSGVRGLTTNTEAFF. The CDR3 nucleotides read TGTGCCAGCAGTGGGGTTAGGGGACTGACAACTAACACTGAAGCTTTCTTT.

The V gene is TRBV4-3, the J gene TRBJ1-1; D is undetermined. Per germline, CDR1 LGHNA and CDR2 YSLEER. The CDR3 has 14 residues. V was trimmed by 2 bases and J by 1 base, leaving 8 bases between them. The CDR3 DNA is TGCGCCAGCAGCCAATCGTTGAGGAACACTGAAGCTTTCTTT. Encoded protein: CASSQSLRNTEAFF.

This clone was recorded a few times. The chain uses TRBV25-1 and TRBJ1-2; 7 nucleotides line up with TRBD1. Trimming cost V 5 bases and J 6 bases; bases outside gene matches: 3. This CDR3 is 12 amino acids long. CDR1 and CDR2 (germline): MGHDK, SYGVNS. CDR3 loop: CASSPGGNGYTF. CDR3 DNA: TGTGCCAGCAGTCCAGGGGGGAATGGCTACACCTTC.

The chain employs TRBV4-2 and TRBJ2-1, with D tentatively TRBD2 (7 bases). The ends were cut back, 3 bases at V and 5 bases at J, with 14 bases in the middle. Looked up from germline, CDR1 is LGHNA and CDR2 is YNFKEQ. The CDR3 loop spans 15 amino acids. The CDR3, as DNA: TGTGCCAGCAGCCATAACGGGGGGCTCAACAATGAGCAGTTCTTC. Translating gives CASSHNGGLNNEQFF.

The V gene is TRBV9, the J gene TRBJ1-1, with 7 nucleotides matching TRBD1. Germline assignment: CDR1 SGDLS and CDR2 YYNGEE. Germline trimming cut 3 bases from V and 3 bases from J; bases unmatched to any gene: 5. This CDR3 has 14 amino acids. CDR3 nucleotides: TGTGCCAGCAGCGGTACACAGGGGCACACTGAAGCTTTCTTT. Translation: CASSGTQGHTEAFF.

The chain is built from TRBV7-9 and TRBJ2-1; D uncertain. The CDR3 runs to 10 residues. Germline V gene lookup returns CDR1 SEHNR and CDR2 FQNEAQ (reference sequence). Trimming removed 5 bases at V and 8 bases at J, with 4 bases between. The DNA of the CDR3 is TGTGCCAGCAGCCGCGATGAGCAGTTCTTC. It codes for CASSRDEQFF.

The V call is TRBV30, the J call TRBJ1-1, with D uncertain. CDR3 length: 11 amino acids. The germline CDR1 and CDR2 sequences are GTSNPN and SVGIG (reference sequence). The V end was cut by 5 bases, the J end by 1 base, with 5 bases between. The CDR3 protein is CAWGRNTEAFF. For the CDR3, the DNA is TGTGCCTGGGGGCGGAACACTGAAGCTTTCTTT.

The chain employs TRBV5-1 and TRBJ2-7; the D gene is possibly TRBD1 (6 bases). The CDR3 extends over 14 amino acids. Trimming took 0 bases from V and 6 from J, leaving 13 bases between them. From germline, CDR1 is SGHRS and CDR2 YFSETQ. CDR3 amino acids: CASSLAIQGSEQYF. CDR3 DNA sequence: TGCGCCAGCAGCTTGGCTATACAGGGCTCCGAGCAGTACTTC.

The chain recombines TRBV6-4 with TRBJ2-1; D is ambiguous. The CDR3 sequence is 15 residues long. Per the germline V gene, CDR1 is MRHNA and CDR2 is SNTAGT. V lost 3 bases, J lost 0 bases, and 9 bases lay in between. The CDR3, as DNA: TGTGCCAGCAGTGAGGCACACAGCTCCTACAATGAGCAGTTCTTC. The encoded protein is CASSEAHSSYNEQFF.

This clone was seen just once. This rearrangement joins TRBV6-5 to TRBJ1-5; a weak D match, TRBD1 (6 bases). The germline V and J ends were trimmed by 3 bases and 7 bases, with 10 bases remaining between them. CDR1 and CDR2 (germline): MNHEY, SVGAGI. CDR3 size: 13 residues. CDR3 region: CASSYTGFQPQHF. CDR3 bases: TGTGCCAGCAGTTATACAGGGTTCCAGCCCCAGCATTTT.

The J gene is TRBJ1-6, the V gene TRBV11-2; D ambiguous. V was clipped by 0 bases and J by 0 bases, with 9 bases between them. This CDR3 contains 17 residues. Germline V CDR1 and CDR2: SGHAT, FQNNGV. The CDR3 coding sequence is TGTGCCAGCAGCTTAGAGTGGAGGCTCTCCTATAATTCACCCCTCCACTTT. It is translated as CASSLEWRLSYNSPLHF.

This chain uses TRBV19 with TRBJ1-2; TRBD1 matches at 7 bases. Losses at the gene ends were 2 bases for V and 8 bases for J; bases not matched to a gene: 14. CDR1 and CDR2 (germline): LNHDA, SQIVND (reference sequence). This CDR3 comprises 16 residues. As DNA, the CDR3 is TGTGCCAGTAGTATAAGGAGTGCGACAGGGTCGAGCGGCTACACCTTC. Protein sequence: CASSIRSATGSSGYTF.

This chain uses TRBV15 with TRBJ1-5; D is undetermined. Germline V CDR1 and CDR2: LNHNV, YYDKDF (reference sequence). Trimming took off 4 bases at V and 5 bases at J, with 6 bases between the two ends. The CDR3 sequence is 12 residues long. The CDR3 loop is CATSKADQPQHF. The CDR3 DNA reads TGTGCCACCAGCAAGGCGGATCAGCCCCAGCATTTT.

The rearrangement links TRBV6-5 to TRBJ2-5; possibly TRBD1 for D (6 bases). This CDR3 contains 14 residues. Germline values: CDR1 MNHEY, CDR2 SVGAGI. V was shortened by 9 bases and J by 3 bases, with 17 bases between the two germline ends. CDR3: CASTPPGAEETQYF. The CDR3 nucleotides are TGTGCCAGTACTCCTCCAGGGGCCGAAGAGACCCAGTACTTC.

A single count supports this clone. The chain links TRBV27 to TRBJ1-4; 7 nucleotides agree with TRBD1. Looked up from germline, CDR1 is MNHEY and CDR2 is SMNVEV (reference sequence). This CDR3 is built from 15 residues. The V gene end was trimmed by 4 bases and the J gene end by 4 bases; junction bases not matched to a gene: 6. The DNA of the CDR3 is TGTGCCAGCAGTTCCGACAGGGCTTATAATGAAAAACTGTTTTTT. Protein: CASSSDRAYNEKLFF.

V and J are TRBV5-8 and TRBJ1-5; 9 positions agree with TRBD1. J lost 6 bases, V lost 6 bases, and 7 bases had no gene match. The CDR3 consists of 14 residues. Looked up from germline, CDR1 is SGHTS and CDR2 is YDEGEE. The DNA for the CDR3 is TGTGCCAGCACCCTACAGGGGGCAGGTCAGCCCCAGCATTTT. It translates to CASTLQGAGQPQHF.

This chain uses TRBV6-4 with TRBJ2-2; D is perhaps TRBD1 (7 bases). This CDR3 is 15 amino acids long. Germline CDR1 and CDR2: MRHNA and SNTAGT. Trimming took 7 bases from V and 6 from J, leaving 18 bases between them. The CDR3 coding sequence is TGTGCCAGCAAATCGACAGGGCGGGACCCCGGGGAGCTGTTTTTT. Protein product: CASKSTGRDPGELFF.

V usage is TRBV18 and J usage is TRBJ1-2; 12 nucleotides line up with TRBD1. CDR1 and CDR2 from the germline V gene are KGHSH and LQKENI. This CDR3 comprises 16 residues. Trimming removed 6 bases from V and 7 bases from J; junction bases left unmatched: 12. For the CDR3, the DNA is TGTGCCAGCTCGCTTAGCCGGGACAGGGGGCGAAGTGGCTACACCTTC. Translation gives CASSLSRDRGRSGYTF. The variable domain in full, completed from reference TRBV18 and TRBJ1-2, reads NAGVMQNPRHLVRRRGQEARLRCSPMKGHSHVYWYRQLPEEGLKFMVYLQKENIIDESGMPKERFSAEFPKEGPSILRIQQVVRGDSAAYFCASSLSRDRGRSGYTFGSGTRLTVV.

This rearrangement joins TRBV6-1 to TRBJ1-5; D is undetermined. There are 16 residues in the CDR3. The V gene's germline CDR1 is MNHNS and CDR2 SASEGT. The V end lost 2 bases, the J end lost 0 bases, and 11 bases lay between the germline ends. Written as DNA, the CDR3 is TGTGCCAGCAGTGAATCGCAGGTTTATAGCAATCAGCCCCAGCATTTT. As protein: CASSESQVYSNQPQHF.

V gene TRBV27 combines with J gene TRBJ2-7; no clear D. Trimming cost V 8 bases and J 3 bases, with 20 bases left between them. There are 15 residues in the CDR3. CDR1 MNHEY and CDR2 SMNVEV come from the germline V gene (reference sequence). CDR3 sequence (DNA): TGTGCCAGCGCCGTCGAGCCGGGTTACGGCTACGAGCAGTACTTC. It specifies CASAVEPGYGYEQYF.

The chain links TRBV5-1 to TRBJ1-2; D possibly corresponds to TRBD1 (5 bases). The CDR3 has 15 residues. Between the trimmed V and J ends, which lost 2 bases and 3 bases, there was a span of 14 bases. Germline CDR1 and CDR2: SGHRS and YFSETQ. The CDR3 reads CASSFQGDGYYGYTF. DNA for the CDR3: TGCGCCAGCAGCTTCCAAGGGGATGGGTACTATGGCTACACCTTC.

This chain connects TRBV2 to TRBJ1-2; 8 bases line up with TRBD1. The V gene's germline CDR1 is SNHLY and CDR2 FYNNEI. This CDR3 has 14 amino acids. J lost 3 bases, V lost 6 bases, and 6 bases had no gene match. The CDR3 DNA follows: TGTGCCAGCAGCTGGACAGGGAGCGACTATGGCTACACCTTC. This gives the protein CASSWTGSDYGYTF.

V and J are TRBV5-1 and TRBJ2-5; the match to TRBD1 covers 11 bases. After removal of 4 bases from V and 2 bases from J, the junction contained 19 bases not matched to a gene. This CDR3 has 20 residues. In germline, CDR1 is SGHRS, CDR2 YFSETQ. The CDR3 bases are TGCGCCAGCAGCCCCACGGGCCTCGGGACAGGGGGTAAGATACAAGAGACCCAGTACTTC. Translating it yields CASSPTGLGTGGKIQETQYF.

The chain carries TRBV29-1 and TRBJ1-1; D possibly corresponds to TRBD1 (6 bases). The germline V gene has CDR1 SQVTM and CDR2 ANQGSEA. The CDR3 extends over 12 amino acids. V lost 8 bases and J 3 bases, leaving 13 bases between the germline ends. CDR3 residues: CSILGQYTEAFF. DNA for the CDR3: TGCAGCATACTGGGACAATACACTGAAGCTTTCTTT.

This chain uses TRBV25-1 with TRBJ2-3; TRBD1 matches at 8 bases. The V gene's germline CDR1 is MGHDK and CDR2 SYGVNS. The CDR3 sequence is 15 residues long. The ends lost 3 bases at V and 4 bases at J; junction bases unmatched: 6. The CDR3 reads CASSEDRVRADTQYF. The CDR3 DNA is TGTGCCAGCAGTGAGGACAGGGTTCGGGCAGATACGCAGTATTTT.

The chain joins TRBV4-2 to TRBJ2-3, with 9 bases fitting TRBD2. After removal of 0 bases from V and 15 bases from J, the junction contained 10 bases not matched to a gene. Germline values: CDR1 LGHNA, CDR2 YNFKEQ. This CDR3 has 14 residues. CDR3 in DNA: TGTGCCAGCAGCCAAGATGAGGGTAGCGGGGGCCCTTATTTT. It is translated as CASSQDEGSGGPYF.

The V and J genes are TRBV7-9 and TRBJ2-3; 8 nucleotides align to TRBD2. This CDR3 has 14 residues. Trimming cost V 3 bases and J 4 bases; bases outside gene matches: 3. Germline assignment: CDR1 SEHNR and CDR2 FQNEAQ (reference sequence). The DNA for the CDR3 is TGTGCCAGCAGCTTGGTGCGGGGGGCAGATACGCAGTATTTT. It encodes CASSLVRGADTQYF.